The text below deals with one T cell receptor beta chain. Its antigen is as yet unknown. This record comes from a study of T-cell reconstitution after alpha-beta-depleted transplantation in children. Study conclusions and caveats: Reports say that about two months after transplant, the alpha-beta T cells came out of several hundred graft clones that had expanded. At one year after transplant, newly produced T cells mostly accounted for T-cell counts and diversity. The origin of high day-60 TCRbeta diversity in some patients lay in surviving recipient T cells and thymic progenitors.

Unique molecular identifiers featured in how the TCRbeta library was prepared. Using its own MiXCR run on the PCR reads, TCRdb lists one record per CDR3 protein. This table has roughly 790,000 distinct CDR3 sequences, roughly 16% appearing once. Per germline, CDR1 SEHNR and CDR2 FQNEAQ (reference sequence). V gave up 7 bases and J gave up 13 bases; unmatched junction bases: 10. The CDR3 is 14 residues long. The chain links TRBV7-9 to TRBJ2-2; 12 bases line up with TRBD1. The origin of this receptor is a male patient under 18 who had a stem cell transplant for acute lymphoblastic leukemia, so the T cells may come from the graft donor. The source material was PBMCs, mostly from graft donor cells, sampled 360 days after TCRalphabeta/CD19-depleted stem cell transplant. The CDR3 nucleotides are TGTGCCAGCAAATCGGGGACAGGGGGCGCGAGGCTGTTTTTT. Residues: CASKSGTGGARLFF. The full variable domain, rest sourced from reference TRBV7-9 and TRBJ2-2, is DTGVSQNPRHKITKRGQNVTFRCDPISEHNRLYWYRQTLGQGPEFLTYFQNEAQLEKSRLLSDRFSAERPKGSFSTLEIQRTEQGDSAMYLCASKSGTGGARLFFGEGSRLTVL.